This passage covers 4 T cell receptor beta chains from one sample sequenced in a study of human T cells and chemical hapten exposure. Using its own MiXCR run on the RACE reads, TCRdb lists one record per CDR3 protein. The sample holds about 380,000 distinct CDR3 sequences, around 5.5% seen once. The time point denotes: pre-sensitization, week 0. Treatment meaning: therapeutic diphenylcyclopropenone sensitization with weekly scalp DPC. Sequenced material: whole blood, taken in connection with sensitization to the hapten diphenylcyclopropenone (DPC). These receptors were obtained from a woman between 45 and 65 years old with alopecia areata. Some clones in this sample may be carry-over from other donors' samples.

This clonotype has at least ten counts. The chain is built from TRBV3-1 and TRBJ2-3, with 7 bases matching TRBD2. Germline CDR1 LGHDT, CDR2 YNNKEL (reference sequence). The CDR3 sequence is 15 residues long. V lost 0 bases to trimming and J lost 7 bases; unmatched junction nucleotides: 7. CDR3 in DNA: TGTGCCAGCAGCCAAGATCGGTCTAGCGGTTATACGCAGTATTTT. Its translation is CASSQDRSSGYTQYF.

The J gene is TRBJ1-1, the V gene TRBV5-1, with 10 nucleotides matching TRBD1. After removal of 0 bases from V and 2 bases from J, the junction contained 7 bases not matched to a gene. Germline CDR1 SGHRS, CDR2 YFSETQ. This CDR3 region has 17 residues. The CDR3 region has the DNA TGCGCCAGCAGCTTGGGCCCTAGGACAGGGGGAAACACTGAAGCTTTCTTT. This codes for CASSLGPRTGGNTEAFF. Drawing the rest from reference TRBV5-1 and TRBJ1-1, the complete variable domain is KAGVTQTPRYLIKTRGQQVTLSCSPISGHRSVSWYQQTPGQGLQFLFEYFSETQRNKGNFPGRFSGRQFSNSRSEMNVSTLELGDSALYLCASSLGPRTGGNTEAFFGQGTRLTVV.

This clonotype has ten or more counts. The chain employs TRBV21-1 and TRBJ2-4; TRBD2 reflects the table's D call only, with no check against the DNA. TRBV21-1 corresponds to a pseudogene. CDR3 length: 17 amino acids. CDR3 protein: CASTITGTTEAKNIQYF. CDR3 nucleotides: TGTGCCAGCACCATTACCGGGACTACTGAAGCCAAAAACATTCAGTACTTC.

This clonotype was counted ten times or more. The rearrangement joins TRBV9 to TRBJ2-1, with 8 bases lining up with TRBD2. There are 16 residues in the CDR3. Trimming cost V 3 bases and J 1 base; bases outside gene matches: 6. The V gene's germline CDR1 is SGDLS and CDR2 YYNGEE. Written as DNA, the CDR3 is TGTGCCAGCAGCGGCGGGAGGCCCGGTTCCTACAATGAGCAGTTCTTC. Protein: CASSGGRPGSYNEQFF.